Listed here are 2 T cell receptor beta chains from one sample, sequenced in a study of blood T cell repertoires in COVID-19. Profiled with immunoSEQ multiplex PCR; TCRdb holds only in-frame clones, not every one. The data show about 230,000 clones, about nine tenths seen once. Sequencing was performed on peripheral blood. The receptor set was obtained from a man in his forties or fifties with COVID-19, enrolled during active disease.

The CDR3 loop reads CASSLSRGDQPQHF. The DNA for the CDR3 is TGTGCCAGCAGTTTATCCCGGGGGGATCAGCCCCAGCATTTT. The V gene is TRBV27, the J gene TRBJ1-5, with D possibly being TRBD1 (5 bases). Germline assignment: CDR1 MNHEY and CDR2 SMNVEV (reference sequence). There are 14 residues in the CDR3. V lost 0 bases and J lost 5, with 8 bases in between.

This rearrangement joins TRBV30 to TRBJ1-5; 7 bases map to TRBD1. The germline gives CDR1 GTSNPN, CDR2 SVGIG (reference sequence). V lost 3 bases, J lost 4 bases, and 3 bases stayed unmatched. The CDR3 consists of 13 residues. This CDR3 reads CAWRTGPNQPQHF. CDR3 sequence (DNA): TGTGCCTGGAGGACAGGGCCTAATCAGCCCCAGCATTTT.